Listed here are 12 T cell receptor beta chains from one sample, sequenced in a study of blood T cell repertoires in COVID-19. Using immunoSEQ multiplex PCR, the repertoire was profiled, and TCRdb retains in-frame clones only, with some absent. This sample has roughly 100,000 clones; 75% to 90% occur once, and the top ten carry approximately 5.4%. What was sequenced was peripheral blood. The receptors come from a woman between 45 and 65 years old with COVID-19, enrolled during active disease.

The count of this clone is one. This chain connects TRBV7-9 to TRBJ2-4; 12 bases are a match to TRBD2. Losses at the gene ends were 4 bases for V and 4 bases for J; bases not matched to a gene: 2. Germline loops: CDR1 SEHNR, CDR2 FQNEAQ (reference sequence). This CDR3 contains 15 residues. The CDR3 DNA reads as TGTGCCAGCAGCTCTAGCGGGGGGGCGAAAAACATTCAGTACTTC. This translates into CASSSSGGAKNIQYF.

The chain has TRBV11-3 and TRBJ2-7; the D gene is possibly TRBD1 (6 bases). The CDR3 is made up of 15 amino acids. The ends were cut back, 4 bases at V and 3 bases at J, with 16 bases in the middle. Germline lookup yields CDR1 SGHNT and CDR2 YENEEA. CDR3 nucleotides: TGTGCCAGCAGCTCAAACAGGGAAATGCGCTACGAGCAGTACTTC. This gives the protein CASSSNREMRYEQYF. Full variable domain (outside the CDR3, taken from reference TRBV11-3 and TRBJ2-7): EAGVVQSPRYKIIEKKQPVAFWCNPISGHNTLYWYLQNLGQGPELLIRYENEEAVDDSQLPKDRFSAERLKGVDSTLKIQPAELGDSAVYLCASSSNREMRYEQYFGPGTRLTVT.

The chain employs TRBV10-3 and TRBJ1-5; 7 nucleotides line up with TRBD1. In germline, CDR1 is ENHRY, CDR2 SYGVKD. The CDR3 sequence is 16 residues long. The ends lost 2 bases at V and 6 bases at J; junction bases unmatched: 10. CDR3 in amino acids: CAISEVRRQGVQPQHF. The DNA of the CDR3 is TGTGCCATCAGTGAGGTGAGGAGACAGGGTGTTCAGCCCCAGCATTTT.

This chain links TRBV2 with TRBJ2-1; 15 bases align to TRBD2. The germline gives CDR1 SNHLY, CDR2 FYNNEI. The V and J ends lost 9 bases and 8 bases, in that order; junction bases with no gene match: 5. This CDR3 is 14 amino acids long. The CDR3 loop reads CARGLAGGAHEQFF. The CDR3 DNA reads as TGTGCCAGGGGACTAGCGGGGGGCGCCCATGAGCAGTTCTTC.

This chain joins TRBV7-3 and TRBJ1-1, with a possible D match to TRBD1 (6 bases). Trimming took 0 bases from V and 5 from J, leaving 13 bases between them. The CDR3 covers 15 residues. CDR1 is SGHTA and CDR2 is FQGTGA in the germline V gene. This CDR3 is CASSLTSQGWTEAFF. In DNA, the CDR3 is TGTGCCAGCAGCTTAACGTCACAGGGCTGGACTGAAGCTTTCTTT.

The gene calls are TRBV2 and TRBJ2-3; 7 bases match TRBD1. J was trimmed by 0 bases and V by 6 bases; bases with no gene match: 3. In germline, CDR1 is SNHLY, CDR2 FYNNEI. The CDR3 has 14 residues. CDR3 sequence reads: CASSGTVSTDTQYF. In DNA, the CDR3 is TGTGCCAGCAGCGGGACAGTTAGCACAGATACGCAGTATTTT. The full variable domain, completed using reference TRBV2 and TRBJ2-3, is EPEVTQTPSHQVTQMGQEVILRCVPISNHLYFYWYRQILGQKVEFLVSFYNNEISEKSEIFDDQFSVERPDGSNFTLKIRSTKLEDSAMYFCASSGTVSTDTQYFGPGTRLTVL.

CDR3 protein: CASRPGTAQETQYF. CDR3 nucleotides: TGTGCCAGCAGACCCGGGACAGCTCAAGAGACCCAGTACTTC. V usage is TRBV6-5 and J usage is TRBJ2-5; TRBD1 matches at 7 bases. Germline V gene sequence: CDR1 MNHEY, CDR2 SVGAGI. This CDR3 spans 14 amino acids. V lost 6 bases to trimming and J lost 2 bases; unmatched junction nucleotides: 6.

This clone was seen a single time. V and J are TRBV5-6 and TRBJ2-4, with TRBD1 matching over 8 bases. With V trimmed by 2 bases and J by 6 bases, 7 bases remained unmatched. The CDR3 extends over 15 amino acids. Germline V gene lookup returns CDR1 SGHDT and CDR2 YYEEEE. In DNA form, the CDR3 reads TGTGCCAGCAGCTTTTCACGGACAGGGAGAAACATTCAGTACTTC. It codes for CASSFSRTGRNIQYF. The full variable domain, with the rest looked up from reference TRBV5-6 and TRBJ2-4, is DAGVTQSPTHLIKTRGQQVTLRCSPKSGHDTVSWYQQALGQGPQFIFQYYEEEERQRGNFPDRFSGHQFPNYSSELNVNALLLGDSALYLCASSFSRTGRNIQYFGAGTRLSVL.

The rearrangement uses TRBV6-6 and TRBJ2-1; D perhaps matches TRBD1 (6 bases). CDR1 is MNHNY, CDR2 SVGAGI, per germline (reference sequence). With 2 bases removed from V and 2 bases from J, the gap between germline ends came to 13 bases. The CDR3 runs to 16 residues. In nucleotides, the CDR3 is TGTGCCAGCAGTTACCCGGACAGAAAGGCCTACAATGAGCAGTTCTTC. Its protein is CASSYPDRKAYNEQFF.

This chain uses TRBV2 with TRBJ1-5; D unclear. The CDR3 is 15 residues long. The V and J ends lost 3 bases and 5 bases respectively, with 14 bases between them. Germline loops: CDR1 SNHLY, CDR2 FYNNEI. CDR3 residues: CASSESAGSHQPQHF. As DNA, the CDR3 is TGTGCCAGCAGTGAGTCGGCAGGTTCCCATCAGCCCCAGCATTTT.

This chain joins TRBV5-1 and TRBJ1-4, with a weak D call TRBD1 (6 bases). The CDR3 spans 13 residues. V was trimmed by 3 bases and J by 8 bases, leaving 11 bases between them. Per the germline V gene, CDR1 is SGHRS and CDR2 is YFSETQ. CDR3 nucleotide sequence: TGCGCCAGCAGCTCCTCCAGGGGCGAAAAACTGTTTTTT. This translates into CASSSSRGEKLFF.

This chain uses TRBV7-7 with TRBJ2-5; 7 bases match TRBD1. Trimming removed 6 bases from V and 6 bases from J; junction bases left unmatched: 13. This CDR3 region has 15 residues. Germline CDR1 is SSHAT and CDR2 is FNYEAQ (reference sequence). Written as DNA, the CDR3 is TGTGCCAGCAGTTTTACCCGAGGGACAGAGAAGACCCAGTACTTC. It codes for CASSFTRGTEKTQYF.